The sample holds a few counts of the clone carrying this TCR beta chain. The data belong to a study of control samples from healthy donors and cancer patients. Trimming pared 3 bases from V and 10 bases from J, leaving 10 bases between. The length of the CDR3 is 12 residues. Germline V gene data show CDR1 as WNHNN and CDR2 as SYGVQD (reference sequence). The repertoire was sequenced with immunoSEQ multiplex PCR; TCRdb's copy has only in-frame clones and lacks some. The repertoire holds approximately 49,000 clones, with approximately 90% as singletons. The TCR comes from a man aged 40-49 years with colorectal cancer. The sample comprised PBMCs. J is TRBJ1-5 and V is TRBV10-1; D not resolved. The CDR3 DNA sequence: TGCGCCAGCAGTGAATCAGAGATCCCCCAGCATTTT. This encodes CASSESEIPQHF.